Shown below are 31 T cell receptor beta chains from a single sample sequenced in a study of radiotherapy plus CTLA-4 blockade in lung cancer. The method was immunoSEQ multiplex PCR; TCRdb's version includes in-frame clones alone and lacks a portion of them. The data hold around 90,000 clones, with about four fifths observed a single time. The source was peripheral blood, collected from a patient treated with radiotherapy plus ipilimumab. These receptors all come from a human donor with non-small cell lung cancer who had stable disease on radiotherapy plus ipilimumab.

The rearrangement uses TRBV7-9 and TRBJ1-1; D is undetermined. CDR1 SEHNR and CDR2 FQNEAQ come from the germline V gene (reference sequence). The CDR3 is 13 residues long. V gave up 4 bases and J gave up 4 bases, with 10 bases separating them. The CDR3 nucleotides are TGTGCCAGCAGCTCACCAGCGGCCACTGAAGCTTTCTTT. This encodes CASSSPAATEAFF.

The V gene is TRBV9, the J gene TRBJ2-2; TRBD2 matches at 7 bases. The CDR3 runs 18 residues. Germline loops: CDR1 SGDLS, CDR2 YYNGEE. V gave up 0 bases and J gave up 5 bases; unmatched junction bases: 13. The CDR3 sequence: CASSVASPWRESTGELFF. In DNA, the CDR3 is TGTGCCAGCAGCGTAGCCTCACCTTGGCGGGAGTCGACCGGGGAGCTGTTTTTT.

The chain combines TRBV7-3 with TRBJ2-3; weak D call: TRBD1 (6 bases). V was trimmed by 5 bases and J by 1 base, leaving 10 bases between them. Germline V CDR1 and CDR2: SGHTA, FQGTGA. CDR3 length: 14 residues. CDR3 protein: CASSLRTGTDTQYF. The DNA for the CDR3 is TGTGCCAGCAGCCTCCGGACAGGCACAGATACGCAGTATTTT. Together with reference TRBV7-3 and TRBJ2-3, the CDR3 gives the full variable domain: GAGVSQTPSNKVTEKGKYVELRCDPISGHTALYWYRQSLGQGPEFLIYFQGTGAADDSGLPNDRFFAVRPEGSVSTLKIQRTERGDSAVYLCASSLRTGTDTQYFGPGTRLTVL.

The genes are TRBV7-2 and TRBJ2-7, with unresolved D. Trimming left V 4 bases short and J 4 bases short, with 8 bases between. The length of the CDR3 is 12 residues. Germline V CDR1 and CDR2: SGHTA, FQGNSA. The chain's CDR3 is CASSWQDYEQYF. The CDR3 DNA reads as TGTGCCAGCAGCTGGCAAGATTACGAGCAGTACTTC.

The chain joins TRBV5-4 to TRBJ1-2; the D is unclear. Germline-derived CDR1 and CDR2 are SGHNT and YYREEE (reference sequence). The CDR3 loop spans 13 amino acids. V lost 5 bases, J lost 1 base, and 9 bases lay in between. The CDR3 region has the DNA TGTGCCAGCAGAGTGGGAGGTAACTATGGCTACACCTTC. Translating it yields CASRVGGNYGYTF.

This clone has only a few counts. This chain uses TRBV11-2 with TRBJ1-2; maybe TRBD1 (5 bases). Trimming removed 8 bases at V and 4 bases at J, with 20 bases between. CDR1 and CDR2 (germline): SGHAT, FQNNGV. CDR3 length equals 15 residues. The CDR3 sequence: CASALRERLGYGYTF. In DNA, the CDR3 is TGTGCCAGCGCCCTCAGGGAGCGATTGGGCTATGGCTACACCTTC.

V and J are TRBV28 and TRBJ1-3, with a weak D call TRBD1 (6 bases). Germline V gives CDR1 MDHEN, CDR2 SYDVKM. This CDR3 is 14 amino acids long. The V gene lost 6 bases and the J gene lost 3 bases, with 12 bases spanning the gap. Here the CDR3 reads CASRPTGNGNTIYF. The DNA of the CDR3 is TGTGCCAGCAGACCCACAGGGAATGGAAACACCATATATTTT.

The chain combines TRBV2 with TRBJ2-7; the match to TRBD2 covers 16 bases. The CDR3 sequence is 17 residues long. V shed 6 bases and J 6 bases; nucleotides not matched to a gene: 11. From germline, CDR1 is SNHLY and CDR2 FYNNEI. This CDR3 reads CASRAPGTSGGASEQYF. The CDR3 DNA reads as TGTGCCAGCAGGGCCCCCGGGACTAGCGGGGGGGCCTCCGAGCAGTACTTC.

J is TRBJ2-1 and V is TRBV5-1, with 7 bases matching TRBD2. The CDR3 totals 16 residues. V trimming: 4 bases; J trimming: 2 bases; junction bases outside the gene matches: 9. Germline V CDR1 and CDR2: SGHRS, YFSETQ. The CDR3 is CASSPAGGLAYNEQFF. CDR3 sequence (DNA): TGCGCCAGCAGCCCGGCTGGAGGACTAGCCTACAATGAGCAGTTCTTC.

The V and J genes are TRBV21-1 and TRBJ1-6. TRBV21-1 is designated a pseudogene. CDR3 size: 14 residues. CDR3 nucleotide sequence: TGTGCCAGCAGCAAAGGAGGGGTTCATTCACCCCTCCACTTT. Amino acids: CASSKGGVHSPLHF.

This chain links TRBV28 with TRBJ1-2; D not resolved. CDR1 is MDHEN and CDR2 is SYDVKM in the germline V gene. The CDR3 spans 15 residues. V was cut by 3 bases and J by 8 bases, with 19 bases left in between. CDR3 residues: CASSFQPPTFGGYTF. CDR3 DNA: TGTGCCAGCAGTTTCCAGCCCCCCACCTTTGGGGGCTACACCTTC.

This chain uses TRBV18 with TRBJ1-2; 7 nucleotides match TRBD1. CDR3 size: 17 residues. Per germline, CDR1 KGHSH and CDR2 LQKENI. J gave up 4 bases and V 4 bases, and 15 bases lay outside the gene matches. The CDR3 protein is CASSQEPPGQFFYGYTF. In DNA form, the CDR3 reads TGTGCCAGCTCACAAGAACCCCCGGGACAGTTTTTCTATGGCTACACCTTC.

The chain is built from TRBV7-9 and TRBJ2-5, with D perhaps TRBD1 or TRBD2 (6 bases each). This CDR3 spans 16 amino acids. CDR1 and CDR2 from the germline V gene are SEHNR and FQNEAQ (reference sequence). V shed 4 bases and J shed 7 bases, with 22 bases lying between them. The CDR3 DNA follows: TGTGCCAGCAGCTCCCCGATAAGTCGGGGGCCCGGGACCCAGTACTTC. Residues: CASSSPISRGPGTQYF.

The J gene is TRBJ2-3, the V gene TRBV5-1; 14 bases are a match to TRBD2. Trimming at V came to 2 bases and at J to 6 bases, leaving 5 bases not matched to a gene. The germline V gene has CDR1 SGHRS and CDR2 YFSETQ. The CDR3 length is 16 residues. The CDR3 bases are TGCGCCAGCAGCTTTGGGGGACTAGCGGGAGCGGATACGCAGTATTTT. Its protein is CASSFGGLAGADTQYF.

Notes on this clone: The sample has other DNA sequences that encode this CDR3 too. The chain links TRBV7-9 to TRBJ2-7, with 12 positions matching TRBD1. The CDR3 loop spans 16 amino acids. Germline V gene sequence: CDR1 SEHNR, CDR2 FQNEAQ (reference sequence). The V gene end was trimmed by 6 bases and the J gene end by 6 bases; junction bases not matched to a gene: 12. The CDR3, as DNA: TGTGCCAGCAGGGTAGAAACGGGACAGGGGGCCCGCGAGCAGTACTTC. Translated: CASRVETGQGAREQYF. Using reference TRBV7-9 and TRBJ2-7 for the parts outside the CDR3, the full variable domain is DTGVSQNPRHKITKRGQNVTFRCDPISEHNRLYWYRQTLGQGPEFLTYFQNEAQLEKSRLLSDRFSAERPKGSFSTLEIQRTEQGDSAMYLCASRVETGQGAREQYFGPGTRLTVT.

This chain connects TRBV15 to TRBJ2-3, with 12 positions matching TRBD1. Germline V gene lookup returns CDR1 LNHNV and CDR2 YYDKDF (reference sequence). The CDR3 consists of 17 residues. J lost 5 bases, V lost 5 bases, and 11 bases had no gene match. As DNA, the CDR3 is TGTGCCACCAGCCCCGTCCCGGGACAGGGGGCTGTAGATACGCAGTATTTT. Translated: CATSPVPGQGAVDTQYF.

DNA for the CDR3: TGCAGCGTTGAGGCGCAGGCCCAGTTCTTC. Translating gives CSVEAQAQFF. This chain joins TRBV29-1 and TRBJ2-1; no clear D. CDR1 and CDR2 (germline): SQVTM, ANQGSEA. The CDR3 length is 10 residues. V was trimmed by 3 bases and J by 13 bases, leaving 10 bases between them.

This rearrangement joins TRBV7-8 to TRBJ2-2; 7 bases line up with TRBD1. J lost 0 bases, V lost 5 bases, and 9 bases had no gene match. The CDR3 is 17 amino acids. Germline CDR1 SGHVS, CDR2 FQNEAQ. The chain's CDR3 is CASSARWDSANTGELFF. The CDR3 DNA is TGTGCCAGCAGCGCCCGCTGGGACAGTGCGAACACCGGGGAGCTGTTTTTT.

This clone is a singleton in its sample. The chain combines TRBV12-5 with TRBJ1-3; D unresolved. This CDR3 comprises 13 residues. Trimming pared 1 base from V and 8 bases from J, leaving 9 bases between. CDR1 is LGHNT and CDR2 is FRNRAP in the germline V gene. CDR3 residues: CASGLGVGDTIYF. CDR3 bases: TGTGCTAGTGGTTTGGGGGTGGGTGACACCATATATTTT.

The chain couples TRBV25-1 to TRBJ2-3; D gene unclear. This CDR3 spans 13 amino acids. Germline V lookup: CDR1 MGHDK, CDR2 SYGVNS. The V end lost 7 bases, the J end lost 0 bases, and 8 bases lay between the germline ends. CDR3 in DNA: TGTGCCAGCATAGGCTTAAGCACAGATACGCAGTATTTT. Protein sequence: CASIGLSTDTQYF.

The J gene is TRBJ2-3, the V gene TRBV5-1; TRBD2 matches 11 bases. This CDR3 has 16 residues. V gave up 4 bases and J gave up 4 bases; unmatched junction bases: 8. Germline CDR1 SGHRS, CDR2 YFSETQ. The chain's CDR3 is CASSAGTSGSADTQYF. CDR3 bases: TGCGCCAGCAGCGCCGGGACTAGCGGCAGTGCAGATACGCAGTATTTT. The full variable domain, in which reference TRBV5-1 and TRBJ2-3 provide the parts outside the CDR3, is KAGVTQTPRYLIKTRGQQVTLSCSPISGHRSVSWYQQTPGQGLQFLFEYFSETQRNKGNFPGRFSGRQFSNSRSEMNVSTLELGDSALYLCASSAGTSGSADTQYFGPGTRLTVL.

This clone was counted a few times. This chain uses TRBV5-1 with TRBJ2-1, with 13 bases aligning to TRBD2. Germline loops: CDR1 SGHRS, CDR2 YFSETQ. With V trimmed by 3 bases and J by 9 bases, 12 bases remained unmatched. The CDR3 has 17 amino acids. CDR3 in DNA: TGCGCCAGCAGCTGGACCTCCACTAGCGGGGGGGTGGCTGAGCAGTTCTTC. Translating it yields CASSWTSTSGGVAEQFF.

This clone showed up just once. The chain carries TRBV6-1 and TRBJ1-1; no clear D. Germline CDR1 reads MNHNS; CDR2 reads SASEGT. Trimming pared 3 bases from V and 9 bases from J, leaving 11 bases between. The CDR3 consists of 12 residues. The CDR3 sequence is CASSDLGRKAFF. The CDR3 DNA is TGTGCCAGCAGTGATCTCGGTCGGAAAGCTTTCTTT.

This chain uses TRBV10-2 with TRBJ2-1; no firm D call. The CDR3 is 17 amino acids. V lost 7 bases and J lost 0, with 19 bases in between. From germline, CDR1 is WSHSY and CDR2 SAAADI. The CDR3 coding sequence is TGCGCCAGCAAGAGGTCACAAGCGTGGAGCTCCTACAATGAGCAGTTCTTC. The encoded protein is CASKRSQAWSSYNEQFF.

The chain combines TRBV5-4 with TRBJ2-2; the match to TRBD2 covers 7 bases. Germline V lookup: CDR1 SGHNT, CDR2 YYREEE (reference sequence). V lost 4 bases to trimming and J lost 4 bases; unmatched junction nucleotides: 13. CDR3 length equals 17 residues. CDR3 protein: CASSPGGGSLGTGELFF. Written as DNA, the CDR3 is TGTGCCAGCAGCCCAGGTGGCGGGAGTTTGGGCACCGGGGAGCTGTTTTTT.

This clone was observed a single time. V gene TRBV28 combines with J gene TRBJ1-1; D might be TRBD1 (6 bases). CDR3 length equals 15 residues. CDR1 and CDR2 from the germline V gene are MDHEN and SYDVKM. Trimming cost V 6 bases and J 4 bases, with 18 bases left between them. DNA of the CDR3: TGTGCCAGCAGGGTCGGTGGGGGGCTGAGCACTGAAGCTTTCTTT. It is translated as CASRVGGGLSTEAFF.

V and J are TRBV29-1 and TRBJ2-1; D may be TRBD1 or TRBD2 (6 bases each). There are 15 residues in the CDR3. From germline, CDR1 is SQVTM and CDR2 ANQGSEA. V was trimmed by 0 bases and J by 4 bases, leaving 13 bases between them. CDR3 protein: CSVEDHTGTYNEQFF. DNA of the CDR3: TGCAGCGTTGAAGATCACACAGGGACTTACAATGAGCAGTTCTTC.

V and J are TRBV5-1 and TRBJ2-7, with TRBD1 identical over 8 bases. There are 18 residues in the CDR3. Germline CDR1 is SGHRS and CDR2 is YFSETQ. V gave up 4 bases and J gave up 1 base; unmatched junction bases: 16. The CDR3 here is CASSPTWSGGSSSYEQYF. The CDR3 DNA reads as TGCGCCAGCAGCCCAACTTGGTCAGGGGGCTCTAGTTCCTACGAGCAGTACTTC.

On this clone itself: Additional DNA sequences in this sample encode the identical CDR3. The chain links TRBV5-1 to TRBJ2-7, with D possibly being TRBD1 (6 bases). The germline CDR1 and CDR2 sequences are SGHRS and YFSETQ. This CDR3 spans 13 amino acids. Trimming stripped 2 bases from V and 3 bases from J, with 9 bases between. The CDR3 DNA reads as TGCGCCAGCAGCTTAACAGGGAACTACGAGCAGTACTTC. Translation: CASSLTGNYEQYF.

This clone was recorded once. This chain joins TRBV27 and TRBJ1-1; D is perhaps TRBD1 (6 bases). V lost 2 bases and J lost 4, with 14 bases in between. This CDR3 is built from 15 residues. Germline V gives CDR1 MNHEY, CDR2 SMNVEV (reference sequence). The CDR3 DNA sequence: TGTGCCAGCAGTTTAAGTTACAGGGTAGGCACTGAAGCTTTCTTT. It translates to CASSLSYRVGTEAFF.

V gene TRBV28 combines with J gene TRBJ2-7; 9 bases are shared with TRBD1. Germline values: CDR1 MDHEN, CDR2 SYDVKM. The CDR3 is 15 residues long. V was pared by 5 bases and J by 4 bases, with 9 bases of the junction left unmatched. The CDR3 region has the DNA TGTGCCAGCAGTGCGAGGCCGGGACAGGGTTACGAGCAGTACTTC. Translated, it gives CASSARPGQGYEQYF. Based on the CDR3 plus reference TRBV28 and TRBJ2-7, the full variable domain is DVKVTQSSRYLVKRTGEKVFLECVQDMDHENMFWYRQDPGLGLRLIYFSYDVKMKEKGDIPEGYSVSREKKERFSLILESASTNQTSMYLCASSARPGQGYEQYFGPGTRLTVT.